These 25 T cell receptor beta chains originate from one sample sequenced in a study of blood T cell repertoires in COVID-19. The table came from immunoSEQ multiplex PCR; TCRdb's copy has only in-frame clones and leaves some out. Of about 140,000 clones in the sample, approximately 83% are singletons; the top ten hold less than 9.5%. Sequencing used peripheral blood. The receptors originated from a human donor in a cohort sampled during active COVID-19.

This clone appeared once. The CDR3 sequence is CASSREFNQPQHF. DNA for the CDR3: TGTGCCAGCAGCCGTGAGTTCAATCAGCCCCAGCATTTT. The genes are TRBV12-3 or TRBV12-4 and TRBJ1-5; D uncertain. CDR3 length: 13 residues. Trimming cost V 6 bases and J 3 bases, with 9 bases left between them.

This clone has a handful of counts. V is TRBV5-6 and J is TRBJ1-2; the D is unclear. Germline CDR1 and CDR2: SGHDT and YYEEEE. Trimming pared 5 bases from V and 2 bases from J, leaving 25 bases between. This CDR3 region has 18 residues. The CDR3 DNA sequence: TGTGCCAGCAGTTACTCTTTCCGACACTCGGCGTTGAACTATGGCTACACCTTC. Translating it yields CASSYSFRHSALNYGYTF.

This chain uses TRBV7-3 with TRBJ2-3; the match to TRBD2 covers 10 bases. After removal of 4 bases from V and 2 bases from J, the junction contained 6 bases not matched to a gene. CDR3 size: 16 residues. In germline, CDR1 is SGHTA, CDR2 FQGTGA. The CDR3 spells CASSSLAGGPTDTQYF. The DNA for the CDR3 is TGTGCCAGCAGCTCGTTAGCGGGGGGACCCACAGATACGCAGTATTTT.

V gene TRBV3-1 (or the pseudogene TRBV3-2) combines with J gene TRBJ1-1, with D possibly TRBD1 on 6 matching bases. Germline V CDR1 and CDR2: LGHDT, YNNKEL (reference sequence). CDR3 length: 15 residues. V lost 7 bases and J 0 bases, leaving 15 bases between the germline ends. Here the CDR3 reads CASKRGGDMNTEAFF. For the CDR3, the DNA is TGTGCCAGCAAGAGAGGGGGGGACATGAACACTGAAGCTTTCTTT.

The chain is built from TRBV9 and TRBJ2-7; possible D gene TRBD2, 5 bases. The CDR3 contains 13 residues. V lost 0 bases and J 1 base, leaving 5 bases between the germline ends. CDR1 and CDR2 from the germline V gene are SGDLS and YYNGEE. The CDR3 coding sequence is TGTGCCAGCAGCGTAGCGGGGTCCTACGAGCAGTACTTC. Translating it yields CASSVAGSYEQYF.

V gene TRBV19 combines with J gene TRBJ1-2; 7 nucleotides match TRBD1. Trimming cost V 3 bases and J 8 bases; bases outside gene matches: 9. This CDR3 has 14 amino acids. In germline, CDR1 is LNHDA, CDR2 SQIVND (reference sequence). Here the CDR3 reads CASSISRGARGYTF. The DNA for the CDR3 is TGTGCCAGTAGTATTTCCAGGGGGGCGCGAGGCTACACCTTC.

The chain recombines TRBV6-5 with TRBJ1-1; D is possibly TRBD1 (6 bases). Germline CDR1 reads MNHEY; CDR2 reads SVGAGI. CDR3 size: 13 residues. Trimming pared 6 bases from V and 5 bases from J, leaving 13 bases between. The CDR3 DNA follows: TGTGCCAGCAGACCCAGGGGTGGGACTGAAGCTTTCTTT. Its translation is CASRPRGGTEAFF.

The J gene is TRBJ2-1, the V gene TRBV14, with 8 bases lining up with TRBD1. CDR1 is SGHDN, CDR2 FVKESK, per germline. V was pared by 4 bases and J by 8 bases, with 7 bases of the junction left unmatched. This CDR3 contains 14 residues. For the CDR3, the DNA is TGTGCCAGCAGCCTCGGACAGGGCGGGGATGAGCAGTTCTTC. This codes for CASSLGQGGDEQFF.

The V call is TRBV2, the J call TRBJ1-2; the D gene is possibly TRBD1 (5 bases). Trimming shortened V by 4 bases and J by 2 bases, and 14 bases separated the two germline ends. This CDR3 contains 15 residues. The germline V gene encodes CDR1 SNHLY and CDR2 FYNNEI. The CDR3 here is CASSVVTANNYGYTF. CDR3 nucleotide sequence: TGTGCCAGCAGTGTGGTGACAGCGAACAACTATGGCTACACCTTC.

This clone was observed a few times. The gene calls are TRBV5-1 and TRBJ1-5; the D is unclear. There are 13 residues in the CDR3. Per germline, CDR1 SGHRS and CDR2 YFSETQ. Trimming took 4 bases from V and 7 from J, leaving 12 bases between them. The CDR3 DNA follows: TGCGCCAGCAGCCTGGTCGGCGGACAGCCCCAGCATTTT. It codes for CASSLVGGQPQHF. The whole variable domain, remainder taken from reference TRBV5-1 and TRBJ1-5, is KAGVTQTPRYLIKTRGQQVTLSCSPISGHRSVSWYQQTPGQGLQFLFEYFSETQRNKGNFPGRFSGRQFSNSRSEMNVSTLELGDSALYLCASSLVGGQPQHFGDGTRLSIL.

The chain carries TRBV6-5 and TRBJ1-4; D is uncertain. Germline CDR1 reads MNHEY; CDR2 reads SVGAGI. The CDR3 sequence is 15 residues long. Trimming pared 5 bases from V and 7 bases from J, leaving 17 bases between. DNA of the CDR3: TGTGCCAGCAGTAGTGGTGGTGGGCCGCGTGAAAAACTGTTTTTT. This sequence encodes CASSSGGGPREKLFF.

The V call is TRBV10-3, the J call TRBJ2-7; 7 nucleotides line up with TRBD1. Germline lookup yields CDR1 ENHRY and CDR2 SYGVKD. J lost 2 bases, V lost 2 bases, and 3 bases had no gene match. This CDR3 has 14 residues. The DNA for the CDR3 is TGTGCCATCAGTGAGGCTGGGACAGCCTACGAGCAGTACTTC. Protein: CAISEAGTAYEQYF.

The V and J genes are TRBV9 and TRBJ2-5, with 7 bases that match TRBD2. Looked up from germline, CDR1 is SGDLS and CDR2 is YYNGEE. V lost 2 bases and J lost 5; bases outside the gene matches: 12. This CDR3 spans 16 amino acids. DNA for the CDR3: TGTGCCAGCAGCGTTGGGACTACAACCGGCTTGGAGACCCAGTACTTC. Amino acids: CASSVGTTTGLETQYF.

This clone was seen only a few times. The DNA for the CDR3 is TGTGCCAGCAACCCTCGGGGGGGCCTAGGAGCTTTCTTT. Encoded protein: CASNPRGGLGAFF. The chain links TRBV11-1 to TRBJ1-1; possible D gene TRBD1, 6 bases. The CDR3 covers 13 residues. Per germline, CDR1 SGHAT and CDR2 FQDESV (reference sequence). The V and J ends lost 7 bases and 10 bases respectively, with 19 bases between them.

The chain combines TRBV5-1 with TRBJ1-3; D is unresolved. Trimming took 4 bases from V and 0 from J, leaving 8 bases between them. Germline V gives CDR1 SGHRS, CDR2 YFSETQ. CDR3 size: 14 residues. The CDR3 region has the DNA TGCGCCAGCAGCGCCGAGGGCTCTGGAAACACCATATATTTT. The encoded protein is CASSAEGSGNTIYF.

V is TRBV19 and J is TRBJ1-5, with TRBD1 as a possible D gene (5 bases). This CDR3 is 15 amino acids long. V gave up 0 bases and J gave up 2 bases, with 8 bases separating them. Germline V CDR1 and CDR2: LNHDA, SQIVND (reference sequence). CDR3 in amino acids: CASSIEGLGNQPQHF. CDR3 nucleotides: TGTGCCAGTAGTATAGAGGGGCTGGGCAATCAGCCCCAGCATTTT. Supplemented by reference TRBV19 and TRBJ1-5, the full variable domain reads DGGITQSPKYLFRKEGQNVTLSCEQNLNHDAMYWYRQDPGQGLRLIYYSQIVNDFQKGDIAEGYSVSREKKESFPLTVTSAQKNPTAFYLCASSIEGLGNQPQHFGDGTRLSIL.

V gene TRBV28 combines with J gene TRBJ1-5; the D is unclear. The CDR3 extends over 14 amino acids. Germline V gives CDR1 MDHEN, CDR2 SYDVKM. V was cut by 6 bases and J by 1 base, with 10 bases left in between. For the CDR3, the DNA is TGTGCCAGCAGGACATCCCCGAGCAATCAGCCCCAGCATTTT. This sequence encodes CASRTSPSNQPQHF.

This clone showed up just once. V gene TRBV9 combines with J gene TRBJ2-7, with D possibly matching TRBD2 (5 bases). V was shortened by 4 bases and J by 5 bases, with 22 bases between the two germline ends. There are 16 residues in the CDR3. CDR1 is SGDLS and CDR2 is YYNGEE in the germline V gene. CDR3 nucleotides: TGTGCCAGCAGCCCTACGACCTTGACGGTCGGGGACGAGCAGTACTTC. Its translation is CASSPTTLTVGDEQYF.

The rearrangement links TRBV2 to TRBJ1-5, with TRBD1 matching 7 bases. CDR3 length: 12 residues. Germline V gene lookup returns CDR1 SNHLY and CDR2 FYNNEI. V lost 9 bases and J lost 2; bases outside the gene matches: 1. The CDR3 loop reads CASQGGNQPQHF. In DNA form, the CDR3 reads TGTGCCAGTCAGGGGGGCAATCAGCCCCAGCATTTT.

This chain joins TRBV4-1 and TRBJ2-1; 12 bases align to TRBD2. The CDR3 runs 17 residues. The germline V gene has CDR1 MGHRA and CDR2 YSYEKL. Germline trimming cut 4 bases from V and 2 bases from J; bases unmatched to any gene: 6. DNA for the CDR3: TGCGCCAGCAGCCCTAGCGGGGGGGCGGGCACCTACAATGAGCAGTTCTTC. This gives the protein CASSPSGGAGTYNEQFF.

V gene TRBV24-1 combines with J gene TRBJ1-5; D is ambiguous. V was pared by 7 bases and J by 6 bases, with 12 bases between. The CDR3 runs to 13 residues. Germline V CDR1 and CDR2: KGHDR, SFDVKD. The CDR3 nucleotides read TGTGCCACCAGCGCCCGCCCCAGTCAGCCCCAGCATTTT. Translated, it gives CATSARPSQPQHF.

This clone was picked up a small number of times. CDR3 residues: CASSYEGTRGYTF. Written as DNA, the CDR3 is TGTGCCAGCAGTTACGAAGGGACTCGCGGCTACACCTTC. The chain recombines TRBV6-5 with TRBJ1-2; a weak D match, TRBD1 (5 bases). Germline CDR1 and CDR2: MNHEY and SVGAGI. The CDR3 runs to 13 residues. Trimming stripped 2 bases from V and 8 bases from J, with 12 bases between.

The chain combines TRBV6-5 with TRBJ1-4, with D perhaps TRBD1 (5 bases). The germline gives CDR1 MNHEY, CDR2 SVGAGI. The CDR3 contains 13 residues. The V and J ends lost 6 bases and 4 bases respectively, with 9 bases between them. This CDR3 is CASRMTVNEKLFF. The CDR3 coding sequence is TGTGCCAGCAGGATGACAGTTAATGAAAAACTGTTTTTT.

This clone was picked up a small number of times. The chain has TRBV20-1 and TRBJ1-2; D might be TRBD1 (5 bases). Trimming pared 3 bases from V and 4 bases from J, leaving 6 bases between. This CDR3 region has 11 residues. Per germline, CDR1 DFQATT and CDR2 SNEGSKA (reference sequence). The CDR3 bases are TGCAGTGCTAGGACAGCCTATGGCTACACCTTC. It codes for CSARTAYGYTF.

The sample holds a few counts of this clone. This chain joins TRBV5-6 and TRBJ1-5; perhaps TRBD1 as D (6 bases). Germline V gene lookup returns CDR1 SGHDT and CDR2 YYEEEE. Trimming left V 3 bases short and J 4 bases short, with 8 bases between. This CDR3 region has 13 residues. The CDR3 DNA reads TGTGCCAGCAGCTCTACAGGGAATCAGCCCCAGCATTTT. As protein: CASSSTGNQPQHF.